This T cell receptor beta chain was profiled in a study of OX40 agonist ivuxolimab in advanced cancers. Study in general: Those treated in dose escalation had hepatocellular carcinoma, melanoma, renal cell cancer or head and neck cancer. A history of anti-PD-1, anti-PD-L1 or anti-CTLA-4 therapy was acceptable, and 40% had some.

CDR1 is LNHDA, CDR2 SQIVND, per germline (reference sequence). This CDR3 spans 15 amino acids. V lost 7 bases, J lost 0 bases, and 13 bases lay in between. Only in-frame clones appear in the TCRdb table, and some are missing; sequencing was by immunoSEQ multiplex PCR. This table has 100,000 or so clones, about 80% appearing once. The chain uses TRBV19 and TRBJ1-5, with a weak D call TRBD1 (6 bases). The TCR originated in an adult with an advanced solid tumor such as melanoma, head and neck, liver or kidney cancer. Sequences were derived from CD4+ or CD8+ T cells sorted from blood, sampled in a trial of the OX40 agonist ivuxolimab. The CDR3 spells CASKTTTGSNQPQHF. DNA for the CDR3: TGTGCCAGTAAAACAACGACAGGTAGCAATCAGCCCCAGCATTTT.